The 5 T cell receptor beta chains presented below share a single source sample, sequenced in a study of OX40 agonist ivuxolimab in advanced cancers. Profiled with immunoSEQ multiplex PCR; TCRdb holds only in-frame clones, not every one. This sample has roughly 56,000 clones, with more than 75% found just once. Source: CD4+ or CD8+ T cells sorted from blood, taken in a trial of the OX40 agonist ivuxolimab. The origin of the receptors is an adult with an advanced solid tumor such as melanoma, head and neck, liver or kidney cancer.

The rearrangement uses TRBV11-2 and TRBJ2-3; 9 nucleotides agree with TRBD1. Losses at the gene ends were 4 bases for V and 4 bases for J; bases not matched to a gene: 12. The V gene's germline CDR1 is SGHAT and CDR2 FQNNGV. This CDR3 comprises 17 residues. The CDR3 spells CASSSTRDRAFADTQYF. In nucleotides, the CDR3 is TGTGCCAGCAGCTCTACCCGGGACAGGGCTTTTGCAGATACGCAGTATTTT. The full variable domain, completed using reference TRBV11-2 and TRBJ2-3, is EAGVAQSPRYKIIEKRQSVAFWCNPISGHATLYWYQQILGQGPKLLIQFQNNGVVDDSQLPKDRFSAERLKGVDSTLKIQPAKLEDSAVYLCASSSTRDRAFADTQYFGPGTRLTVL.

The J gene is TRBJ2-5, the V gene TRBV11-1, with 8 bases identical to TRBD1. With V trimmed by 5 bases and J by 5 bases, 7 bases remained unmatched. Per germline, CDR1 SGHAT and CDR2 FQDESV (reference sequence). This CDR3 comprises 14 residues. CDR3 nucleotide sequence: TGTGCCAGCAGCCCCCGGACAGGGTGGGAGACCCAGTACTTC. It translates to CASSPRTGWETQYF.

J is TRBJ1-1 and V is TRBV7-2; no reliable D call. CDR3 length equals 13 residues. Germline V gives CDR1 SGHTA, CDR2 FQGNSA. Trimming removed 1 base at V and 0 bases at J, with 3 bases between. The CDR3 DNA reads TGTGCCAGCAGCTTAGAGATGAACACTGAAGCTTTCTTT. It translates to CASSLEMNTEAFF.

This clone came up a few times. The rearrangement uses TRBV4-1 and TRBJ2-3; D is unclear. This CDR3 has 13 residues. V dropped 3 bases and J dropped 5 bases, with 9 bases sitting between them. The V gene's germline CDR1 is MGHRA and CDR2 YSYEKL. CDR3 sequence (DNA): TGCGCCAGCAGCCACCCTAGGGAAGATACGCAGTATTTT. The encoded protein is CASSHPREDTQYF.

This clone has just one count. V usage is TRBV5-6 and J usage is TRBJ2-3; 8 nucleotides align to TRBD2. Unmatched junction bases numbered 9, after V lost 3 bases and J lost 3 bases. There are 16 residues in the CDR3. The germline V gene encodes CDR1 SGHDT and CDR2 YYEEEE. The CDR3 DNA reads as TGTGCCAGCAGCTCCGGCGGACTAGCATCTACAGATACGCAGTATTTT. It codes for CASSSGGLASTDTQYF.